A single sample gave rise to the 21 T cell receptor beta chains below, sequenced in a study of blood T cell repertoires in COVID-19. Produced via immunoSEQ multiplex PCR; TCRdb's table is partial and in-frame only. The table lists about 70,000 clones, 70% to 90% of them singletons, with more than 10% in the top ten. Sequencing input: peripheral blood. Receptor source: a human donor in a cohort sampled during active COVID-19.

This chain joins TRBV19 and TRBJ1-4, with 8 bases matching TRBD1. V trimming: 3 bases; J trimming: 7 bases; junction bases outside the gene matches: 4. This CDR3 contains 14 residues. The germline V gene encodes CDR1 LNHDA and CDR2 SQIVND (reference sequence). CDR3 nucleotides: TGTGCCAGTAGTATTGGGACAGGCCCTGAAAAACTGTTTTTT. Amino acids: CASSIGTGPEKLFF.

The chain combines TRBV5-1 with TRBJ1-3; no firm D call. The CDR3 has 15 residues. From germline, CDR1 is SGHRS and CDR2 YFSETQ. Deletions cut 1 base from V and 0 bases from J, with 8 bases between. DNA for the CDR3: TGCGCCAGCAGCTTGTATGGGAGCTCTGGAAACACCATATATTTT. It encodes CASSLYGSSGNTIYF.

J is TRBJ2-7 and V is TRBV18; D unresolved. CDR3 size: 13 residues. Trimming took 8 bases from V and 6 from J, leaving 17 bases between them. The germline gives CDR1 KGHSH, CDR2 LQKENI. CDR3 amino acids: CASMVLSSGEQYF. The CDR3 coding sequence is TGTGCCAGCATGGTCCTCTCGTCGGGCGAGCAGTACTTC.

The chain couples TRBV4-3 to TRBJ2-3, with 9 nucleotides matching TRBD2. Unmatched junction bases numbered 8, after V lost 0 bases and J lost 4 bases. The germline V gene has CDR1 LGHNA and CDR2 YSLEER. This CDR3 is built from 17 residues. The CDR3: CASSQDSAGGSPDTQYF. The CDR3 DNA reads TGCGCCAGCAGCCAAGATTCAGCGGGGGGCTCTCCAGATACGCAGTATTTT.

The chain combines TRBV27 with TRBJ1-5; TRBD1 might be the D (6 bases). The V gene's germline CDR1 is MNHEY and CDR2 SMNVEV (reference sequence). The V end was cut by 3 bases, the J end by 2 bases, with 14 bases between. CDR3 size: 16 residues. The CDR3 sequence: CASSFGRGPGNQPQHF. CDR3 in DNA: TGTGCCAGCAGTTTTGGGCGGGGGCCGGGCAATCAGCCCCAGCATTTT.

The sample holds one count of this clone. The rearrangement links TRBV19 to TRBJ1-4; D not certain. The germline V and J ends were trimmed by 6 bases and 8 bases, with 19 bases remaining between them. CDR3 size: 15 residues. CDR1 is LNHDA and CDR2 is SQIVND in the germline V gene (reference sequence). CDR3 DNA: TGTGCCAGTAGACCAATTGCGGGAGTAGGCGAAAAACTGTTTTTT. Translated, it gives CASRPIAGVGEKLFF.

The rearrangement uses TRBV2 and TRBJ2-7, with a weak D call TRBD1 (5 bases). Germline CDR1 is SNHLY and CDR2 is FYNNEI. Deletions cut 1 base from V and 6 bases from J, with 7 bases between. The CDR3 is 12 amino acids. The CDR3 loop reads CASSEGQGEQYF. Here the CDR3 DNA reads TGTGCCAGCAGTGAAGGCCAGGGCGAGCAGTACTTC.

The rearrangement uses TRBV6-6 and TRBJ1-5; TRBD1 is a possible D gene (5 bases). The CDR3 contains 15 residues. Germline-derived CDR1 and CDR2 are MNHNY and SVGAGI (reference sequence). Trimming took off 0 bases at V and 4 bases at J, with 10 bases between the two ends. CDR3 region: CASSYSGLPNQPQHF. The CDR3, as DNA: TGTGCCAGCAGTTACTCGGGACTTCCGAATCAGCCCCAGCATTTT.

In its sample, this clone was seen many times. V is TRBV18 and J is TRBJ2-7; tentatively, D is TRBD1 (5 bases). V was trimmed by 4 bases and J by 3 bases, leaving 10 bases between them. CDR1 is KGHSH and CDR2 is LQKENI in the germline V gene. The CDR3 sequence is 13 residues long. The CDR3 region is CASSLDTDYEQYF. The CDR3 nucleotides are TGTGCCAGCTCACTGGACACAGACTACGAGCAGTACTTC.

This rearrangement joins TRBV13 to TRBJ2-7; 11 nucleotides agree with TRBD2. The CDR3 is 15 amino acids. The ends lost 5 bases at V and 2 bases at J; junction bases unmatched: 5. Germline values: CDR1 PRHDT, CDR2 FYEKMQ (reference sequence). The CDR3 is CASSTLAGGTYEQYF. DNA of the CDR3: TGTGCCAGCAGCACCCTAGCGGGGGGAACCTACGAGCAGTACTTC.

This rearrangement joins TRBV7-9 to TRBJ1-5; D unclear. Between the trimmed V and J ends, which lost 8 bases and 1 base, there was a span of 9 bases. The length of the CDR3 is 13 residues. The germline CDR1 and CDR2 sequences are SEHNR and FQNEAQ (reference sequence). CDR3 loop: CASSGGSNQPQHF. The CDR3 nucleotides read TGTGCCAGCTCAGGTGGCAGCAATCAGCCCCAGCATTTT.

V usage is TRBV19 and J usage is TRBJ2-3; tentative D call: TRBD2 (5 bases). Between the trimmed V and J ends, which lost 6 bases and 5 bases, there was a span of 15 bases. The CDR3 is 14 residues long. CDR1 LNHDA and CDR2 SQIVND come from the germline V gene (reference sequence). The CDR3 DNA follows: TGTGCCAGTAGCCCCCGCGGGCTGGGAGATACGCAGTATTTT. Protein sequence: CASSPRGLGDTQYF.

The CDR3 DNA reads TGTGCCAGCAGCCTCCCCGGGACTAGCGGGGGGGCGAGCGGGGAGCTGTTTTTT. Its protein is CASSLPGTSGGASGELFF. The rearrangement uses TRBV5-4 and TRBJ2-2; TRBD2 matches 16 bases. Looked up from germline, CDR1 is SGHNT and CDR2 is YYREEE (reference sequence). The V gene end was trimmed by 4 bases and the J gene end by 7 bases; junction bases not matched to a gene: 10. The CDR3 runs 18 residues.

The V gene is TRBV6-6, the J gene TRBJ1-6, with D unclear. V lost 0 bases and J lost 7, with 13 bases in between. The CDR3 is made up of 16 amino acids. CDR1 and CDR2 from the germline V gene are MNHNY and SVGAGI (reference sequence). CDR3 DNA: TGTGCCAGCAGTTACTCGCCAGTTACCCCCAATTCACCCCTCCACTTT. Its protein product is CASSYSPVTPNSPLHF.

The chain links TRBV4-1 to TRBJ2-3; D not certain. This CDR3 comprises 17 residues. The germline CDR1 and CDR2 sequences are MGHRA and YSYEKL. The V and J ends lost 2 bases and 1 base respectively, with 16 bases between them. The CDR3 protein is CASSQYQFVIGTDTQYF. CDR3 coding DNA: TGCGCCAGCAGCCAATACCAGTTTGTGATCGGCACAGATACGCAGTATTTT.

The genes are TRBV3-1 (or the pseudogene TRBV3-2) and TRBJ1-4; 8 bases are a match to TRBD1. The CDR3 is 16 amino acids. The germline V gene has CDR1 LGHDT and CDR2 YNNKEL (reference sequence). Losses at the gene ends were 4 bases for V and 4 bases for J; bases not matched to a gene: 8. The CDR3 DNA follows: TGTGCCAGCAGCCGCCAACAGGGGGTCGGTAATGAAAAACTGTTTTTT. It translates to CASSRQQGVGNEKLFF.

The rearrangement links TRBV28 to TRBJ2-1; D possibly corresponds to TRBD1 (7 bases). The CDR3 has 15 amino acids. Germline V gene lookup returns CDR1 MDHEN and CDR2 SYDVKM. Trimming pared 4 bases from V and 6 bases from J, leaving 16 bases between. The CDR3 here is CASSYPAGGGNEQFF. The DNA of the CDR3 is TGTGCCAGCAGTTATCCGGCAGGGGGAGGCAATGAGCAGTTCTTC.

The rearrangement joins TRBV5-1 to TRBJ1-1; D perhaps matches TRBD1 (5 bases). Between the trimmed V and J ends, which lost 3 bases and 1 base, there was a span of 16 bases. CDR3 length equals 16 residues. CDR1 is SGHRS and CDR2 is YFSETQ in the germline V gene. This chain's CDR3 is CASSSTESDGNTEAFF. As DNA, the CDR3 is TGCGCCAGCAGCTCGACAGAGTCGGATGGGAACACTGAAGCTTTCTTT.

The V call is TRBV4-3, the J call TRBJ2-1; 7 nucleotides match TRBD1. V lost 2 bases to trimming and J lost 0 bases; unmatched junction nucleotides: 1. The germline V gene has CDR1 LGHNA and CDR2 YSLEER. This CDR3 has 15 amino acids. The chain's CDR3 is CASSQSGGSYNEQFF. In DNA form, the CDR3 reads TGCGCCAGCAGCCAATCAGGGGGCTCCTACAATGAGCAGTTCTTC.

This rearrangement joins TRBV11-2 to TRBJ2-4, with D tentatively TRBD2 (5 bases). The CDR3 runs 13 residues. Germline CDR1 and CDR2: SGHAT and FQNNGV. V lost 0 bases to trimming and J lost 6 bases, with 6 bases between them. In DNA, the CDR3 is TGTGCCAGCAGCTTAGATCGGGGAAACATTCAGTACTTC. The encoded protein is CASSLDRGNIQYF.

The chain recombines TRBV18 with TRBJ1-6; tentative D call: TRBD1 (5 bases). Trimming took off 6 bases at V and 8 bases at J, with 17 bases between the two ends. This CDR3 spans 15 amino acids. Germline assignment: CDR1 KGHSH and CDR2 LQKENI. The CDR3 region has the DNA TGTGCCAGCTCGGGGGGTAAAATGGTAGATTCACCCCTCCACTTT. This encodes CASSGGKMVDSPLHF. Full variable domain (rest looked up from reference TRBV18 and TRBJ1-6): NAGVMQNPRHLVRRRGQEARLRCSPMKGHSHVYWYRQLPEEGLKFMVYLQKENIIDESGMPKERFSAEFPKEGPSILRIQQVVRGDSAAYFCASSGGKMVDSPLHFGNGTRLTVT.